One and the same sample provided the 24 T cell receptor beta chains below, sequenced in a study of identical twins. In TCRdb, the 5' RACE reads were re-called with MiXCR into one record per CDR3 protein. Of 310,000 or so distinct CDR3 sequences in the sample, roughly 10% were seen once. The same data also went into a second study, on yellow fever vaccine responses in identical twins.

Sequenced: CD8+ T cells sorted from blood. The receptors stem from a woman between 18 and 30 years old in good health.

This sequence joins TRBV20-1 and TRBJ2-7; weak D call: TRBD1 (8 bases). Germline CDR1 and CDR2: DFQATT and SNEGSKA (reference sequence). This CDR3 contains 16 residues. Trimming removed 6 bases at V and 2 bases at J, with 23 bases between. Here the CDR3 DNA reads TGCAGTGCCTCACACCGCGGGGGACAGGCTCCCTACGAGCAGTACTTC. Translating it yields CSASHRGGQAPYEQYF.

This clonotype was seen more than once but under ten times. The V gene is TRBV30, the J gene TRBJ2-2; possible D gene TRBD1, 5 bases. Trimming left V 5 bases short and J 7 bases short, with 11 bases between. Germline V CDR1 and CDR2: GTSNPN, SVGIG (reference sequence). The CDR3 contains 12 residues. The CDR3 protein is CAWVGDSGELFF. As DNA, the CDR3 is TGTGCCTGGGTAGGGGATAGCGGGGAGCTGTTTTTT.

This clonotype was seen a handful of times. The chain is built from TRBV4-3 and TRBJ2-3; 7 bases map to TRBD1. Trimming at V came to 0 bases and at J to 1 base, leaving 4 bases not matched to a gene. This CDR3 has 16 residues. CDR1 and CDR2 from the germline V gene are LGHNA and YSLEER. CDR3 bases: TGCGCCAGCAGCCAAGATCTTGGGACAGGCACAGATACGCAGTATTTT. This sequence encodes CASSQDLGTGTDTQYF.

This clonotype has a handful of counts. This chain uses TRBV20-1 with TRBJ2-7; D uncertain. The CDR3 is 14 residues long. V gave up 0 bases and J gave up 2 bases, with 11 bases separating them. In germline, CDR1 is DFQATT, CDR2 SNEGSKA (reference sequence). CDR3: CSAREGLSAYEQYF. The CDR3 DNA follows: TGCAGTGCTAGAGAAGGTCTGTCCGCCTACGAGCAGTACTTC.

This clonotype occurred many times. The gene calls are TRBV15 and TRBJ2-3; TRBD2 agrees at 8 bases. V lost 0 bases, J lost 1 base, and 15 bases stayed unmatched. Germline lookup yields CDR1 LNHNV and CDR2 YYDKDF (reference sequence). The CDR3 totals 20 residues. CDR3 bases: TGTGCCACCAGCAGAGATCGTAAACTAGCGGACGTTGGGGGCACAGATACGCAGTATTTT. As protein: CATSRDRKLADVGGTDTQYF.

This clonotype has at least ten counts. The rearrangement joins TRBV7-8 to TRBJ2-7; D unclear. The CDR3 has 14 residues. Germline V gene data show CDR1 as SGHVS and CDR2 as FQNEAQ. The germline V and J ends were trimmed by 0 bases and 0 bases, with 6 bases remaining between them. This CDR3 reads CASSLAAYSYEQYF. The CDR3 DNA reads TGTGCCAGCAGCTTAGCTGCCTACTCCTACGAGCAGTACTTC.

CDR3 sequence (DNA): TGCAGTGCTAGCGGAGGTCCTCGGTCTCTAGCGGAAAGAGGCAATGAGCAGTTCTTC. Protein product: CSASGGPRSLAERGNEQFF. This sequence joins TRBV20-1 and TRBJ2-1; 7 positions match TRBD2. The CDR3 has 19 amino acids. CDR1 and CDR2 (germline): DFQATT, SNEGSKA (reference sequence). Unmatched junction bases numbered 23, after V lost 3 bases and J lost 6 bases.

This clonotype was detected a few times. The CDR3 spells CATSTAYQETQYF. CDR3 nucleotide sequence: TGTGCCACTTCGACCGCGTACCAAGAGACCCAGTACTTC. V gene TRBV12-3 or TRBV12-4 combines with J gene TRBJ2-5; no definite D call. The CDR3 covers 13 residues. V gave up 10 bases and J gave up 0 bases, with 12 bases separating them.

This clonotype was counted only a few times. The chain employs TRBV7-2 and TRBJ2-3, with 10 bases that match TRBD2. V lost 1 base to trimming and J lost 2 bases; unmatched junction nucleotides: 3. Germline lookup yields CDR1 SGHTA and CDR2 FQGNSA. This CDR3 is built from 16 residues. The CDR3 loop is CASSLDSGGDTDTQYF. The CDR3 nucleotides are TGTGCCAGCAGCTTAGACAGCGGGGGGGACACAGATACGCAGTATTTT.

The J gene is TRBJ2-3, the V gene TRBV3-1; 7 bases agree with TRBD2. There are 17 residues in the CDR3. Unmatched junction bases numbered 6, after V lost 0 bases and J lost 0 bases. CDR1 LGHDT and CDR2 YNNKEL come from the germline V gene (reference sequence). CDR3 sequence: CASSQDIRLASTDTQYF. The DNA of the CDR3 is TGTGCCAGCAGCCAAGATATTCGACTAGCTAGCACAGATACGCAGTATTTT.

The V and J genes are TRBV7-9 and TRBJ2-7; 7 nucleotides line up with TRBD2. Trimming cost V 4 bases and J 4 bases; bases outside gene matches: 13. The CDR3 is 16 amino acids. The germline V gene has CDR1 SEHNR and CDR2 FQNEAQ (reference sequence). This chain's CDR3 is CASSSPGGPGLYEQYF. As DNA, the CDR3 is TGTGCCAGCAGCTCCCCGGGGGGACCGGGTTTGTACGAGCAGTACTTC.

V gene TRBV5-5 combines with J gene TRBJ2-7; D is unresolved. V was pared by 3 bases and J by 0 bases, with 13 bases between. CDR3 length equals 15 residues. CDR1 SGHKS and CDR2 YYEKEE come from the germline V gene (reference sequence). CDR3 nucleotides: TGTGCCAGCAGCTCGGGCAGGTACCTCTCCTACGAGCAGTACTTC. It encodes CASSSGRYLSYEQYF.

The sample holds a few counts of this clonotype. This sequence joins TRBV10-3 and TRBJ2-2; unclear D gene. V lost 11 bases and J lost 2, with 12 bases in between. The V gene's germline CDR1 is ENHRY and CDR2 SYGVKD. The CDR3 contains 13 residues. The CDR3 reads CALLDLNTGELFF. CDR3 nucleotide sequence: TGTGCCCTCCTGGACCTAAACACCGGGGAGCTGTTTTTT.

V usage is TRBV25-1 and J usage is TRBJ2-1; possibly TRBD2 for D (6 bases). The CDR3 consists of 11 residues. Germline V gene data show CDR1 as MGHDK and CDR2 as SYGVNS. Deletions cut 6 bases from V and 10 bases from J, with 10 bases between. The CDR3 nucleotides are TGTGCCAGCAGAACTGCGGGGGAGCAGTTCTTC. This sequence encodes CASRTAGEQFF.

The V gene is TRBV5-5, the J gene TRBJ2-1; a weak D match, TRBD2 (5 bases). The germline V gene encodes CDR1 SGHKS and CDR2 YYEKEE (reference sequence). V gave up 4 bases and J gave up 9 bases, with 14 bases separating them. The CDR3 spans 13 residues. In DNA form, the CDR3 reads TGTGCCAGCAGCCCATGGACTCTACCTGAGCAGTTCTTC. It encodes CASSPWTLPEQFF.

In its sample, this clonotype was seen a few times. The CDR3 bases are TGTGCCAGCAGCCCCAACGGGTGGGAGCAGTTCTTC. Encoded protein: CASSPNGWEQFF. The chain uses TRBV5-6 and TRBJ2-1; no definite D call. V was trimmed by 4 bases and J by 10 bases, leaving 12 bases between them. The CDR3 sequence is 12 residues long. Germline CDR1 reads SGHDT; CDR2 reads YYEEEE.

The chain carries TRBV29-1 and TRBJ1-4; TRBD1 might be the D (6 bases). The V gene's germline CDR1 is SQVTM and CDR2 ANQGSEA. The V end was cut by 6 bases, the J end by 7 bases, with 12 bases between. The CDR3 is 12 amino acids. The CDR3 is CSVAGGGEKLFF. Written as DNA, the CDR3 is TGCAGCGTGGCCGGGGGCGGTGAAAAACTGTTTTTT.

This clonotype has more than one count but fewer than ten. V is TRBV6-5 and J is TRBJ2-5; 8 bases fit TRBD2. V was clipped by 3 bases and J by 5 bases; unmatched bases: 5. This CDR3 spans 14 amino acids. Germline assignment: CDR1 MNHEY and CDR2 SVGAGI. The CDR3 protein is CASSYGLAIETQYF. The CDR3 coding sequence is TGTGCCAGCAGTTATGGACTAGCAATCGAGACCCAGTACTTC.

The chain has TRBV18 and TRBJ2-7; tentative D call: TRBD2 (6 bases). The CDR3 runs to 14 residues. Germline lookup yields CDR1 KGHSH and CDR2 LQKENI. The V gene lost 6 bases and the J gene lost 4 bases, with 16 bases spanning the gap. The CDR3 DNA sequence: TGTGCCAGCTCTGGGGAGCTAGCGCCGTACGAGCAGTACTTC. Protein sequence: CASSGELAPYEQYF.

The chain couples TRBV9 to TRBJ2-3; 7 nucleotides agree with TRBD1. CDR1 and CDR2 (germline): SGDLS, YYNGEE. CDR3 size: 16 residues. After removal of 4 bases from V and 2 bases from J, the junction contained 10 bases not matched to a gene. The CDR3 DNA sequence: TGTGCCAGCAGCCCCCAGGGACAGAGCTACACAGATACGCAGTATTTT. Encoded protein: CASSPQGQSYTDTQYF.

The V and J genes are TRBV5-1 and TRBJ2-7, with D hard to call. The CDR3 consists of 10 residues. Germline V CDR1 and CDR2: SGHRS, YFSETQ. V lost 7 bases and J 2 bases, leaving 4 bases between the germline ends. As DNA, the CDR3 is TGCGCCAGCCGGCCCTACGAGCAGTACTTC. This codes for CASRPYEQYF.

The sample holds a few counts of this clonotype. V gene TRBV7-3 combines with J gene TRBJ2-1; D perhaps matches TRBD2 (7 bases). CDR1 is SGHTA, CDR2 FQGTGA, per germline. Trimming left V 3 bases short and J 7 bases short, with 19 bases between. This CDR3 is built from 16 residues. This chain's CDR3 is CASSFLGGQEWNEQFF. CDR3 bases: TGTGCCAGCAGCTTCCTCGGGGGGCAAGAGTGGAATGAGCAGTTCTTC. The full variable domain, its missing parts supplied by reference TRBV7-3 and TRBJ2-1, is GAGVSQTPSNKVTEKGKYVELRCDPISGHTALYWYRQSLGQGPEFLIYFQGTGAADDSGLPNDRFFAVRPEGSVSTLKIQRTERGDSAVYLCASSFLGGQEWNEQFFGPGTRLTVL.

The CDR3 sequence is CSVEEPVSTEAFF. DNA of the CDR3: TGCAGCGTTGAAGAGCCAGTATCGACTGAAGCTTTCTTT. V and J are TRBV29-1 and TRBJ1-1, with no clear D. CDR1 SQVTM and CDR2 ANQGSEA come from the germline V gene. V was shortened by 0 bases and J by 5 bases, with 10 bases between the two germline ends. The CDR3 length is 13 residues.

This clonotype was seen only a few times. J is TRBJ2-5 and V is TRBV7-6, with D possibly matching TRBD2 (5 bases). The length of the CDR3 is 12 residues. V shed 9 bases and J shed 7 bases, with 15 bases lying between them. Per the germline V gene, CDR1 is SGHVS and CDR2 is FNYEAQ. The CDR3 sequence is CASADRAGTQYF. In DNA form, the CDR3 reads TGTGCCAGTGCAGACCGGGCGGGGACCCAGTACTTC.